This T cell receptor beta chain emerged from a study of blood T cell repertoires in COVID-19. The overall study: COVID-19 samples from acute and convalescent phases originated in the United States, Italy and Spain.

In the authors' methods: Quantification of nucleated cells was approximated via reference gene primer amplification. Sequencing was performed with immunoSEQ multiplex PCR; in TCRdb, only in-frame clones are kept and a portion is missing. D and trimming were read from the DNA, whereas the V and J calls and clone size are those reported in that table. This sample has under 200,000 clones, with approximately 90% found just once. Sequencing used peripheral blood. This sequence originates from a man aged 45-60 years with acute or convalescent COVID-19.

The CDR3 loop is CASSYWRGGRETQYF. The CDR3 region has the DNA TGTGCCAGCAGTTACTGGCGGGGGGGCCGAGAGACCCAGTACTTC. The rearrangement uses TRBV6-5 and TRBJ2-5, with 9 positions matching TRBD2. The CDR3 covers 15 residues. After removal of 1 base from V and 4 bases from J, the junction contained 4 bases not matched to a gene. Germline CDR1 reads MNHEY; CDR2 reads SVGAGI.